This record concerns one T cell receptor (beta chain) sequence. Looked up from germline, CDR1 is SEHNR and CDR2 is FQNEAQ (reference sequence). The ends were cut back, 3 bases at V and 5 bases at J, with 5 bases in the middle. This CDR3 is 12 amino acids long. The data derive from a study of technical replicates of blood from a handful of donors. The data were produced by immunoSEQ multiplex PCR, yet TCRdb's version contains in-frame clones alone and is incomplete. The sample has around 70,000 clones, 95% to 98% seen once. Material for sequencing was T cells isolated from PBMCs. This rearrangement joins TRBV7-9 to TRBJ2-1; D call uncertain. This receptor was obtained from a human donor in good health. This CDR3 reads CASSFSHNEQFF. The CDR3 region has the DNA TGTGCCAGCAGCTTTAGTCACAATGAGCAGTTCTTC.